One and the same sample provided the 8 T cell receptor beta chains below, sequenced in a study of shared clonotypes between healthy human individuals. Profiled with immunoSEQ multiplex PCR; TCRdb holds only in-frame clones, not every one. Of some 2.1 million clones listed, approximately 92% were seen once; the top ten hold more than 1.5%. Naive CD8 isolation took CD45RO-negative cells positively selected for CCR7 and excluded terminally differentiated effector memory CD45RA+ cells. The sample taken for sequencing was naive CD8+ T cells from PBMCs. The origin of the receptors is a man younger than 30 in good health. Some clones in this sample may be carry-over from other donors' samples.

The chain carries TRBV4-1 and TRBJ2-3; no clear D gene. This CDR3 comprises 17 residues. Deletions cut 0 bases from V and 2 bases from J, with 15 bases between. The V gene's germline CDR1 is MGHRA and CDR2 YSYEKL. Here the CDR3 DNA reads TGCGCCAGCAGCCAAGATGGGCGCAGACCCGACACAGATACGCAGTATTTT. Translating it yields CASSQDGRRPDTDTQYF.

The rearrangement links TRBV6-5 to TRBJ2-1; D might be TRBD1 or TRBD2, each matching 5 bases. Trimming left V 5 bases short and J 10 bases short, with 21 bases between. Germline CDR1 MNHEY, CDR2 SVGAGI. The CDR3 extends over 15 amino acids. Here the CDR3 DNA reads TGTGCCAGCAGTCCATTACTAGGGACCGCGTGGGAGCAGTTCTTC. Its translation: CASSPLLGTAWEQFF.

The DNA of the CDR3 is TGCAGCGTTGAATTCCGGGGACAGACCGGGGAGCTGTTTTTT. This gives the protein CSVEFRGQTGELFF. The chain joins TRBV29-1 to TRBJ2-2, with 7 nucleotides matching TRBD1. Germline assignment: CDR1 SQVTM and CDR2 ANQGSEA. The CDR3 has 14 amino acids. After removal of 2 bases from V and 5 bases from J, the junction contained 5 bases not matched to a gene.

This sequence joins TRBV15 and TRBJ2-1; the match to TRBD2 covers 8 bases. Germline values: CDR1 LNHNV, CDR2 YYDKDF (reference sequence). J was trimmed by 1 base and V by 3 bases; bases with no gene match: 5. The CDR3 sequence is 16 residues long. The CDR3 spells CATSRGLEGSYNEQFF. The DNA for the CDR3 is TGTGCCACCAGCAGGGGACTAGAAGGGTCCTACAATGAGCAGTTCTTC.

This rearrangement joins TRBV5-6 to TRBJ1-1, with D uncertain. This CDR3 has 17 residues. V lost 0 bases and J lost 0, with 15 bases in between. Per germline, CDR1 SGHDT and CDR2 YYEEEE. Here the CDR3 DNA reads TGTGCCAGCAGCTTGGGTGTTGGTAGAGAAATGAACACTGAAGCTTTCTTT. Amino acids: CASSLGVGREMNTEAFF. Full variable domain (outside the CDR3, taken from reference TRBV5-6 and TRBJ1-1): DAGVTQSPTHLIKTRGQQVTLRCSPKSGHDTVSWYQQALGQGPQFIFQYYEEEERQRGNFPDRFSGHQFPNYSSELNVNALLLGDSALYLCASSLGVGREMNTEAFFGQGTRLTVV.

This clone was picked up a small number of times. Other DNA sequences in this specimen translate into the identical CDR3. The chain carries TRBV28 and TRBJ1-5; TRBD1 matches at 7 bases. Trimming removed 3 bases from V and 2 bases from J; junction bases left unmatched: 4. CDR1 is MDHEN, CDR2 SYDVKM, per germline. CDR3 length equals 15 residues. The CDR3 nucleotides are TGTGCCAGCAGTTTCAGACAGGGCGGCAATCAGCCCCAGCATTTT. Protein: CASSFRQGGNQPQHF.

The gene calls are TRBV15 and TRBJ2-7, with 7 bases lining up with TRBD1. V lost 5 bases to trimming and J lost 6 bases; unmatched junction nucleotides: 13. Per the germline V gene, CDR1 is LNHNV and CDR2 is YYDKDF (reference sequence). This CDR3 contains 15 residues. CDR3 sequence: CATSEGRQGGLEQYF. The CDR3 DNA is TGTGCCACCAGCGAGGGAAGACAGGGTGGGCTCGAGCAGTACTTC.

The chain joins TRBV5-4 to TRBJ1-2; tentatively, D is TRBD1 (5 bases). Germline CDR1 reads SGHNT; CDR2 reads YYREEE (reference sequence). Trimming left V 0 bases short and J 7 bases short, with 13 bases between. The CDR3 consists of 14 residues. The CDR3 region is CASSLDAGPPGYTF. The CDR3 nucleotides are TGTGCCAGCAGCTTGGACGCAGGGCCTCCTGGCTACACCTTC.